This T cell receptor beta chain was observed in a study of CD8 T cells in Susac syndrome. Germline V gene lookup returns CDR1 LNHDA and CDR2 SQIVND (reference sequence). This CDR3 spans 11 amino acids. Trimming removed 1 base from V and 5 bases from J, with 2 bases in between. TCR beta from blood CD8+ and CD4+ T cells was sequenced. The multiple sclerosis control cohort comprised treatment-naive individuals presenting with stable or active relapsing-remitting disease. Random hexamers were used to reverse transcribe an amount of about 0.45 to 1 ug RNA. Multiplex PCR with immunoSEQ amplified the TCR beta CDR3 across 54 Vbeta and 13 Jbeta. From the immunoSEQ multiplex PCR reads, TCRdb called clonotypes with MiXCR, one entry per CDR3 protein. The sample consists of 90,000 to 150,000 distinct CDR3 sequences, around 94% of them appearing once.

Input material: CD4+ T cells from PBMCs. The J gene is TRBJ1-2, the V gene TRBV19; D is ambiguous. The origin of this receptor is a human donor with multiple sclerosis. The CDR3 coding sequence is TGTGCCAGTAGTATAGGGTATGGCTACACCTTC. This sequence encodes CASSIGYGYTF.